This T cell receptor (beta chain) was found in a study of identical twins. The study's findings and limits: Invariant MAIT and iNKT cells could partly confound zero-insertion analyses. Conclusions leaned on cross-sectional statistical analysis and did not track the same donors over time. Cord blood beta clonotypes present at high abundance carried fewer insertions; no such pattern appeared in memory repertoires.

V lost 4 bases to trimming and J lost 6 bases; unmatched junction nucleotides: 12. The length of the CDR3 is 16 residues. On this clonotype itself: Its antigen is not identified.

Each CDR3 protein gets one entry after TCRdb re-called the 5' RACE reads with MiXCR. Of under 1 million distinct CDR3 sequences listed, 10% to 15% are singletons. This sample was also put to use in a study of yellow fever vaccine responses in identical twins.

Sequences were obtained from PBMCs. The sequence was collected from a woman aged 18 to 35 in good health. The chain joins TRBV12-3 or TRBV12-4 to TRBJ1-5, with 7 bases matching TRBD1. The CDR3 coding sequence is TGTGCCAGCAGTTGGGAGACGACAGGGTTTGGTCAGCCCCAGCATTTT. Its translation is CASSWETTGFGQPQHF.